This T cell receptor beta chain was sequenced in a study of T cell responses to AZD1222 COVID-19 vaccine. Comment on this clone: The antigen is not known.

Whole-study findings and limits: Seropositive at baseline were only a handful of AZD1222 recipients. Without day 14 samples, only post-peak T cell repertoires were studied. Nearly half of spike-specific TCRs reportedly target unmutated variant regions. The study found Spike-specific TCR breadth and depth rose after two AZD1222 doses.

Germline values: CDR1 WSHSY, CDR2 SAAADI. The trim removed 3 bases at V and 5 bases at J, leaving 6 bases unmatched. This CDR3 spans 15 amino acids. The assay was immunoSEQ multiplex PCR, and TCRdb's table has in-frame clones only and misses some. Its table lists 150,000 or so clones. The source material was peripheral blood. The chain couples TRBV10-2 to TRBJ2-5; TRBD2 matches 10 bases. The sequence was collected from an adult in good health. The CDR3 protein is CASSDPAGGRETQYF. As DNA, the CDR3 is TGCGCCAGCAGTGACCCAGCGGGGGGGCGGGAGACCCAGTACTTC.